These 6 T cell receptor beta chains were sequenced from one sample in a study of post-analysis software for immune sequencing data. Findings and caveats of the study: In patients, about 5 TRBV segments were more frequent than in controls, with TRBV5-6, TRBV5-1 and TRBV20-1 among them.

No antigen has been assigned to these receptors. Unique molecular identifiers tagged the TCR beta cDNA libraries. MiXCR, applied by TCRdb to the PCR reads, yields one record per CDR3 protein. The data hold 550,000 to 700,000 distinct CDR3 sequences, with around 40% observed a single time. The specimen sequenced was blood. The receptors stem from a girl between 5 and 17 years old with multiple sclerosis.

This clonotype was observed a few times. V is TRBV4-1 and J is TRBJ2-7, with D possibly matching TRBD2 (5 bases). V was cut by 2 bases and J by 4 bases, with 12 bases left in between. The CDR3 length is 14 residues. In germline, CDR1 is MGHRA, CDR2 YSYEKL. This CDR3 reads CASSQPWRLYEQYF. The CDR3 DNA reads TGCGCCAGCAGCCAACCTTGGAGGTTGTACGAGCAGTACTTC.

The V gene is TRBV2, the J gene TRBJ2-5; no clear D gene. Germline CDR1 reads SNHLY; CDR2 reads FYNNEI. The CDR3 consists of 14 residues. With 0 bases removed from V and 5 bases from J, the gap between germline ends came to 10 bases. CDR3: CASSEATKGETQYF. The CDR3, as DNA: TGTGCCAGCAGTGAAGCAACAAAAGGGGAGACCCAGTACTTC.

This clonotype occurred a few times. The chain is built from TRBV12-3 or TRBV12-4 and TRBJ2-5; D is possibly TRBD1 (6 bases). With 3 bases removed from V and 4 bases from J, the gap between germline ends came to 18 bases. The CDR3 is 16 residues long. The CDR3 protein is CASSLAGRGGGETQYF. Here the CDR3 DNA reads TGTGCCAGCAGTTTGGCGGGTAGAGGGGGTGGAGAGACCCAGTACTTC.

The chain carries TRBV5-1 and TRBJ1-1; D gene uncertain. The CDR3 loop spans 15 amino acids. Germline CDR1 SGHRS, CDR2 YFSETQ. V was clipped by 1 base and J by 5 bases, with 15 bases between them. The CDR3 region is CASSLPRGIETEAFF. For the CDR3, the DNA is TGCGCCAGCAGCTTGCCCCGAGGGATTGAAACTGAAGCTTTCTTT.

The rearrangement uses TRBV20-1 and TRBJ2-1; 7 bases line up with TRBD1. The germline gives CDR1 DFQATT, CDR2 SNEGSKA (reference sequence). V lost 6 bases, J lost 4 bases, and 12 bases stayed unmatched. CDR3 length equals 15 residues. The CDR3 DNA reads as TGCAGTGCCAAGAATCCGGGACAGAGATACAATGAGCAGTTCTTC. Residues: CSAKNPGQRYNEQFF.

This clonotype turned up a few times. The rearrangement links TRBV20-1 to TRBJ2-5; D is possibly TRBD2 (6 bases). This CDR3 region has 13 residues. Trimming took off 3 bases at V and 5 bases at J, with 13 bases between the two ends. Germline V gene lookup returns CDR1 DFQATT and CDR2 SNEGSKA (reference sequence). The CDR3 DNA reads TGCAGTGCTAGCCGGGACCGGGGGGAGACCCAGTACTTC. It translates to CSASRDRGETQYF.